The T cell receptor (beta chain) described here comes from a study of T cells in Graves' hyperthyroidism and ophthalmopathy. In the study overall: Peripheral blood samples were taken at initial diagnosis, prior to any treatment. Study outcomes and limitations: Ophthalmopathy, which appeared later, was predicted by the model a median 6.5 months before onset. Blood shared most expanded thyroid clonotypes above 0.001.

Investigators excluded patients with uncontrolled infection, other autoimmune disease, pregnancy or lactation. Per germline, CDR1 SGDLS and CDR2 YYNGEE. The CDR3 runs to 16 residues. V was clipped by 3 bases and J by 2 bases; unmatched bases: 7. This clonotype was counted a few times. Its antigen remains unidentified. The CDR3 regions of TCR beta were amplified from RNA transcripts. The HTBI set primed first-round TCR CDR3 RT-PCR. TCRdb redid the calling of the multiplex PCR reads with MiXCR, one entry per CDR3 protein. The table lists around 360,000 distinct CDR3 sequences, 13% to 15% of them singletons.

The chain combines TRBV9 with TRBJ2-3; 9 bases are a match to TRBD1. The TCR originated in a woman aged 60-75 years with Graves' ophthalmopathy. Input material: blood. CDR3 nucleotide sequence: TGTGCCAGCAGCGAGGGGACAGGGAGGTTCACAGATACGCAGTATTTT. As protein: CASSEGTGRFTDTQYF.